This paragraph covers one TCR beta chain sequence. What antigen it recognizes has not been identified. No much larger clone is present one base from it, and per-base qualities are unavailable. Whole blood was collected in K2EDTA tubes by collaborating institutions according to the institutions' own protocols. For TCRbeta analysis, collaborators shipped samples as frozen whole blood, isolated PBMCs, or DNA extracted from either of those sample types. This sample was taken from a study of blood T cell repertoires in COVID-19 (dated by TCRdb to about 2020). As for the study more broadly: Samples from collaborators originated in the United States, Italy and Spain and spanned both the acute and convalescent phases of COVID-19. The samples were drawn from two sources: the first 160 participants of the ongoing ImmuneRACE study, and some 1,300 subjects contributed by 6 global collaborators. Subjects who had been exposed to COVID-19, were actively infected with it, or had recovered from it provided the deeply sampled blood TCRbeta repertoires that made up the dataset. The sample metadata nearly always contained a de-identified subject ID, COVID-19 status, age in years and sex. Where available, HLA class I and class II types were taken from metadata supplied by the sample provider and were not determined by assay-based typing. The repertoires were released in a freely available public database intended as a resource for research on the immune response to SARS-CoV-2. The material from the prospective study consisted of cDNA or gDNA derived from T cells, B-cell-depleted T cells, or PBMCs. The investigation overall reported the following: The quantity of clinical and demographic metadata differed by source and by participant and was supplied without curation.

V is pared back by 1 base and J by 2 bases, with 13 bases lying between the germline termini. According to the germline V gene, CDR1 reads SGDLS and CDR2 reads YYNGEE. From its cysteine to its phenylalanine, the CDR3 spans 16 amino acids. The CDR3 DNA has 48 bases and is translated from base 1. TCRbeta CDR3 regions were amplified from genomic DNA by means of the immunoSEQ Assay, a bias-controlled multiplex PCR. The authors' pipeline ran thus. Within the assay, amplification of reference gene primers was used to estimate how many nucleated cells each sample contained. To quantify the absolute abundance of each unique TCRbeta CDR3 rearrangement, sequence reads were collapsed and filtered. Productive Simpson clonality was computed per sample as the square root of Simpson's diversity index over productive rearrangements. Sourced from immuneACCESS, this table was stored by TCRdb with only in-frame sequences that have V and J called. A share of the clones is absent; for the studies checked, an unresolved V gene accounts for under half, and the remainder has no known explanation. The D gene and trimming were derived from the DNA, and the V and J assignments and clone size from that table. For this sample there are tens of thousands of clones; over 70% appear just once. The ten most abundant clones make up roughly 15% of the sample.

The chain was built from TRBV9 and TRBJ1-3; TRBD1 is a weak D gene call, 6 bases matching. The TCR sequence derives from a man in his 70s with active COVID-19. The source material was peripheral blood. CDR3 reads: CASSVQGGGAGNTIYF. The sequenced DNA is TGTGCCAGCAGCGTACAAGGAGGGGGGGCTGGAAACACCATATATTTT.